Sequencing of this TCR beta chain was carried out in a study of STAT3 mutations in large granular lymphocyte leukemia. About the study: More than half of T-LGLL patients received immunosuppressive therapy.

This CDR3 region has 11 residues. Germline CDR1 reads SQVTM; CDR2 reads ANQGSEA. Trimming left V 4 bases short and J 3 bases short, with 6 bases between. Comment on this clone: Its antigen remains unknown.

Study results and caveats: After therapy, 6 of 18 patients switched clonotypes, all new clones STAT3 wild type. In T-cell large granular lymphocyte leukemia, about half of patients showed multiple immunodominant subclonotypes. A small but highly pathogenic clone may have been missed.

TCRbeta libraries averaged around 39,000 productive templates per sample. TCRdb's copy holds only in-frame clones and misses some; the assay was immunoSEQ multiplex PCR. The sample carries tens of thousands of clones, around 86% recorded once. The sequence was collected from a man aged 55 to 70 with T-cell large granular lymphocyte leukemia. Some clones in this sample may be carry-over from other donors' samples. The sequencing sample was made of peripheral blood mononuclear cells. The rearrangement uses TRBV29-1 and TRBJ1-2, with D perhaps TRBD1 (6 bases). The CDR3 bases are TGCAGCGTTGGACAGGACTATGGCTACACCTTC. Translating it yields CSVGQDYGYTF.